Shown below are 17 T cell receptor beta chains from a single sample sequenced in a study of identical twins. MiXCR was run by TCRdb on the 5' RACE reads, yielding one entry per CDR3 protein. The sample lists 550,000 to 700,000 distinct CDR3 sequences, around 20% seen once, with 4% to 4.5% in the top ten. These same records also appear under a second study, on T cells expressing NK-cell markers.

The sequenced sample was PBMCs. Every receptor here comes from a woman between 18 and 30 years old in good health.

The J gene is TRBJ2-1, the V gene TRBV9; TRBD2 matches at 7 bases. Trimming at V came to 3 bases and at J to 8 bases, leaving 11 bases not matched to a gene. Germline CDR1 reads SGDLS; CDR2 reads YYNGEE. The CDR3 spans 15 residues. The CDR3 DNA is TGTGCCAGCAGCGCGAGGACTAGAGGGACCTATGAGCAGTTCTTC. Protein product: CASSARTRGTYEQFF.

The chain joins TRBV2 to TRBJ2-1; the D is unclear. This CDR3 has 13 amino acids. Germline lookup yields CDR1 SNHLY and CDR2 FYNNEI. Trimming removed 9 bases at V and 1 base at J, with 10 bases between. The CDR3 reads CASRSVSYNEQFF. Here the CDR3 DNA reads TGTGCCAGTAGGAGCGTATCCTACAATGAGCAGTTCTTC. The whole variable domain, remainder taken from reference TRBV2 and TRBJ2-1, is EPEVTQTPSHQVTQMGQEVILRCVPISNHLYFYWYRQILGQKVEFLVSFYNNEISEKSEIFDDQFSVERPDGSNFTLKIRSTKLEDSAMYFCASRSVSYNEQFFGPGTRLTVL.

V usage is TRBV7-2 and J usage is TRBJ2-1; possible D gene TRBD2, 5 bases. With 1 base removed from V and 9 bases from J, the gap between germline ends came to 13 bases. The CDR3 spans 14 residues. Germline values: CDR1 SGHTA, CDR2 FQGNSA. The CDR3 DNA follows: TGTGCCAGCAGCTTAGGAACGCTAGGGAGTGAGCAGTTCTTC. As protein: CASSLGTLGSEQFF.

This clonotype was seen many times. The chain has TRBV7-9 and TRBJ2-5; 7 positions agree with TRBD1. The V gene end was trimmed by 5 bases and the J gene end by 4 bases; junction bases not matched to a gene: 10. Germline-derived CDR1 and CDR2 are SEHNR and FQNEAQ (reference sequence). This CDR3 contains 15 residues. The CDR3 DNA reads as TGTGCCAGCAGCCTCACAGGGGACATAAGAGAGACCCAGTACTTC. Its protein is CASSLTGDIRETQYF.

This clonotype was counted a few times. This sequence joins TRBV20-1 and TRBJ2-4; D may be TRBD1 (6 bases). Per the germline V gene, CDR1 is DFQATT and CDR2 is SNEGSKA (reference sequence). V was trimmed by 5 bases and J by 2 bases, leaving 13 bases between them. There are 14 residues in the CDR3. CDR3 protein: CSAPKDSTKNIQYF. CDR3 nucleotides: TGCAGTGCTCCGAAGGACAGTACCAAAAACATTCAGTACTTC.

This clonotype was recorded at least ten times. The rearrangement links TRBV5-6 to TRBJ2-5; a possible D gene is TRBD1 (5 bases). CDR3 length: 14 amino acids. Germline-derived CDR1 and CDR2 are SGHDT and YYEEEE. Deletions cut 4 bases from V and 2 bases from J, with 12 bases between. CDR3 bases: TGTGCCAGCAGCCTTACAGGCGGACAAGAGACCCAGTACTTC. This encodes CASSLTGGQETQYF.

The rearrangement uses TRBV13 and TRBJ1-1; no reliable D call. This CDR3 has 12 residues. The V gene lost 4 bases and the J gene lost 11 bases, with 14 bases spanning the gap. The germline V gene encodes CDR1 PRHDT and CDR2 FYEKMQ (reference sequence). The CDR3 sequence: CASSSLAPPAFF. The CDR3 DNA reads TGTGCCAGCAGCTCCCTGGCCCCACCGGCTTTCTTT.

This clonotype was counted a few times. The J gene is TRBJ2-2, the V gene TRBV4-3, with TRBD2 matching over 15 bases. Germline V gene lookup returns CDR1 LGHNA and CDR2 YSLEER. V was clipped by 4 bases and J by 3 bases; unmatched bases: 6. The CDR3 length is 18 residues. This CDR3 reads CASSPGGLAGGDTGELFF. The CDR3 DNA reads as TGCGCCAGCAGCCCTGGGGGACTAGCGGGAGGCGACACCGGGGAGCTGTTTTTT.

This clonotype was detected only a few times. This chain joins TRBV29-1 and TRBJ2-7; 7 nucleotides line up with TRBD1. Germline CDR1 and CDR2: SQVTM and ANQGSEA. The CDR3 sequence is 13 residues long. V lost 7 bases and J lost 0; bases outside the gene matches: 6. CDR3 sequence: CSAGTAISYEQYF. CDR3 nucleotides: TGCAGCGCCGGGACAGCGATCTCCTACGAGCAGTACTTC.

This clonotype showed up just a few times. The V gene is TRBV5-6, the J gene TRBJ2-1; D is ambiguous. This CDR3 spans 14 amino acids. Deletions cut 8 bases from V and 2 bases from J, with 14 bases between. Germline V lookup: CDR1 SGHDT, CDR2 YYEEEE. For the CDR3, the DNA is TGTGCCAGTAACCTCGGAACTACCTACAATGAGCAGTTCTTC. Residues: CASNLGTTYNEQFF. Supplemented by reference TRBV5-6 and TRBJ2-1, the full variable domain reads DAGVTQSPTHLIKTRGQQVTLRCSPKSGHDTVSWYQQALGQGPQFIFQYYEEEERQRGNFPDRFSGHQFPNYSSELNVNALLLGDSALYLCASNLGTTYNEQFFGPGTRLTVL.

The CDR3 region is CASSYLARGAGELFF. CDR3 nucleotide sequence: TGTGCCAGCAGTTACTTGGCCAGGGGTGCCGGGGAGCTGTTTTTT. The rearrangement uses TRBV6-5 and TRBJ2-2; TRBD1 might be the D (6 bases). Trimming cost V 1 base and J 6 bases, with 12 bases left between them. The CDR3 covers 15 residues. The V gene's germline CDR1 is MNHEY and CDR2 SVGAGI.

Only a few counts were recorded for this clonotype. This rearrangement joins TRBV10-3 to TRBJ2-1, with 8 bases identical to TRBD2. Germline CDR1 and CDR2: ENHRY and SYGVKD. CDR3 length equals 16 residues. Germline trimming cut 0 bases from V and 6 bases from J; bases unmatched to any gene: 7. CDR3 sequence: CAISESSRGARNEQFF. The CDR3 coding sequence is TGTGCCATCAGTGAGTCATCGCGGGGGGCCCGCAATGAGCAGTTCTTC.

The gene calls are TRBV20-1 and TRBJ2-4, with 8 bases fitting TRBD2. J lost 8 bases, V lost 6 bases, and 18 bases had no gene match. Germline-derived CDR1 and CDR2 are DFQATT and SNEGSKA (reference sequence). There are 16 residues in the CDR3. This CDR3 is CSARNPLAAGGDIQYF. CDR3 coding DNA: TGCAGTGCCAGGAACCCCCTCGCGGCGGGGGGTGACATTCAGTACTTC.

DNA for the CDR3: TGTGCCAGCAGTGAATCTTACAGGGAGAATGAGCAGTTCTTC. Protein product: CASSESYRENEQFF. The chain has TRBV6-1 and TRBJ2-1; TRBD1 might be the D (6 bases). CDR1 MNHNS and CDR2 SASEGT come from the germline V gene. V gave up 2 bases and J gave up 7 bases, with 12 bases separating them. CDR3 length: 14 amino acids.

The sample holds a few counts of this clonotype. The chain is built from TRBV5-6 and TRBJ1-1; 8 bases align to TRBD1. This CDR3 is 15 amino acids long. Germline trimming cut 4 bases from V and 5 bases from J; bases unmatched to any gene: 10. Germline CDR1 reads SGHDT; CDR2 reads YYEEEE. The CDR3 nucleotides are TGTGCCAGCAGCCCCAGTTGGACAGGGAGGACTGAAGCTTTCTTT. Translating gives CASSPSWTGRTEAFF.

This chain joins TRBV10-1 and TRBJ2-6; D remains ambiguous. The CDR3 runs to 16 residues. Deletions cut 6 bases from V and 0 bases from J, with 12 bases between. Germline loops: CDR1 WNHNN, CDR2 SYGVQD (reference sequence). The CDR3 sequence: CASRRLDTSGANVLTF. The CDR3 DNA is TGCGCCAGCAGACGCCTCGACACCTCTGGGGCCAACGTCCTGACTTTC.

This clonotype has ten or more counts. The chain couples TRBV12-3 or TRBV12-4 to TRBJ2-7; no reliable D call. V was pared by 6 bases and J by 1 base, with 10 bases between. This CDR3 has 13 amino acids. As DNA, the CDR3 is TGTGCCAGCAGGGCAGAGCAATCCTACGAGCAGTACTTC. Translating it yields CASRAEQSYEQYF.